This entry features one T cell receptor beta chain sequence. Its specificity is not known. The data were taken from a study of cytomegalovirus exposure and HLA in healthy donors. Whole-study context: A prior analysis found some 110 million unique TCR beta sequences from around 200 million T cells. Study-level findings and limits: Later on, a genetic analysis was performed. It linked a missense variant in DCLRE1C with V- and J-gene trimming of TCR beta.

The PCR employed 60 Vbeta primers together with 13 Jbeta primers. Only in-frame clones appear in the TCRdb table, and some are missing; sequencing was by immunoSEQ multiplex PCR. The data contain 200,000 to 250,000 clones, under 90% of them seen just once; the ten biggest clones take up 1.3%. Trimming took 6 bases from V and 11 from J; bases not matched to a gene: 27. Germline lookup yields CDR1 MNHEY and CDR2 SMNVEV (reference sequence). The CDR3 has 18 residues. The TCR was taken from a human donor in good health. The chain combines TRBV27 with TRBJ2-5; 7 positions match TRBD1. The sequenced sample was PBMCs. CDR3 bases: TGTGCCAGCAGCACCTACACCCTTAGAGACAGGGCAGGACCTCAGCAGTACTTC. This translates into CASSTYTLRDRAGPQQYF.